This TCR beta chain was sequenced for a study of CD8+ T cells in alopecia areata. On this clone itself: This CDR3 is also generated by other DNA sequences in the sample.

Treatment in this sample: oral pan-JAK inhibitor, 5-10 mg twice daily. The CDR3 contains 12 residues. The germline CDR1 and CDR2 sequences are SQVTM and ANQGSEA. V lost 5 bases and J 5 bases, leaving 12 bases between the germline ends. Sequencing relied on a cDNA template that was reverse transcribed from extracted RNA. TCRdb keeps only in-frame clones here, not all; method: immunoSEQ multiplex PCR. The data show 170,000 or so clones, 50% to 65% seen once. Specimen: CD8+ T cells sorted from blood, collected at week 24, from a patient treated with tofacitinib. The chain recombines TRBV29-1 with TRBJ1-1; the D gene is possibly TRBD1 (5 bases). The sequence was collected from a human donor with alopecia areata. CDR3 protein: CSVPRGSTEAFF. For the CDR3, the DNA is TGCAGCGTTCCTAGGGGAAGTACTGAAGCTTTCTTT.